Below, 4 T cell receptor beta chains from the same sample are listed, as sequenced in a study of blood T cell repertoires in COVID-19. The assay was immunoSEQ multiplex PCR, and TCRdb's table has in-frame clones only and misses some. This table has 300,000 or so clones, more than 80% appearing once. Material for sequencing was peripheral blood. The receptor source for this set is a middle-aged woman with acute or convalescent COVID-19.

A single count supports this clone. The genes are TRBV27 and TRBJ1-2; D perhaps matches TRBD1 (5 bases). Per germline, CDR1 MNHEY and CDR2 SMNVEV (reference sequence). This CDR3 has 13 residues. V lost 5 bases, J lost 4 bases, and 11 bases lay in between. The DNA of the CDR3 is TGTGCCAGCAGTCCCTATGACAGCTATGGCTACACCTTC. Amino acids: CASSPYDSYGYTF.

The chain links TRBV5-8 to TRBJ1-2; tentatively, D is TRBD1 (5 bases). Trimming pared 0 bases from V and 4 bases from J, leaving 16 bases between. Germline CDR1 SGHTS, CDR2 YDEGEE. The length of the CDR3 is 16 residues. The CDR3: CASSLAAVGGIYGYTF. DNA of the CDR3: TGTGCCAGCAGCTTGGCGGCGGTGGGGGGGATCTATGGCTACACCTTC.

The chain couples TRBV24-1 to TRBJ2-1, with a tentative D call TRBD1 (5 bases). V was trimmed by 9 bases and J by 1 base, leaving 9 bases between them. Germline V gene lookup returns CDR1 KGHDR and CDR2 SFDVKD. The CDR3 covers 13 residues. CDR3 nucleotides: TGTGCCACCGGGGCAGTATCCTACAATGAGCAGTTCTTC. As protein: CATGAVSYNEQFF.

The J gene is TRBJ1-2, the V gene TRBV5-1, with 10 bases matching TRBD1. Germline CDR1 is SGHRS and CDR2 is YFSETQ. The CDR3 loop spans 15 amino acids. V lost 0 bases, J lost 6 bases, and 5 bases stayed unmatched. CDR3 bases: TGCGCCAGCAGCTTGGCCGGACAGGGGGAAGATGGCTACACCTTC. Translated, it gives CASSLAGQGEDGYTF.